Listed below are T cell receptor beta chains from one sample, sequenced in a study of radiation and T cells in renal cell carcinoma. The repertoire was sequenced with immunoSEQ multiplex PCR; TCRdb's copy has only in-frame clones and lacks some. The table shows about 83,000 clones, with around 78% occurring only once. The sample in question was blood, obtained from a patient whose treatment included radiotherapy and nephrectomy. The receptor set was obtained from an older woman with renal cell carcinoma. The CDR3 runs from the conserved cysteine through the conserved F or W. A D gene is named only where the DNA matches it firmly. Rows give clone size only sometimes, using once, few, many, or a class for an expanded clone.

v_gene: TRBV5-6
j_gene: TRBJ1-1
abundance: few
d_gene: .
CDR3aa: CASSRSGSGTEAFF
CDR3nt: TGTGCCAGCAGCCGATCAGGTTCGGGGACTGAAGCTTTCTTT

v_gene: TRBV9
j_gene: TRBJ1-3
abundance: .
d_gene: .
CDR3aa: CASSVADSRSSGNTIYF
CDR3nt: TGTGCCAGCAGCGTAGCGGACAGTCGATCCTCTGGAAACACCATATATTTT

v_gene: TRBV5-4
j_gene: TRBJ1-3
abundance: once
d_gene: .
CDR3aa: CASSLWGLWGNTIYF
CDR3nt: TGTGCCAGCAGCTTGTGGGGCTTGTGGGGAAACACCATATATTTT

v_gene: TRBV4-1
j_gene: TRBJ2-7
abundance: .
d_gene: TRBD1
CDR3aa: CASSSGQGPYEQYF
CDR3nt: TGCGCCAGCAGCTCCGGACAGGGGCCCTACGAGCAGTACTTC

v_gene: TRBV19
j_gene: TRBJ1-2
abundance: .
d_gene: TRBD1
CDR3aa: CASSIGTGDGYTF
CDR3nt: TGTGCCAGTAGTATTGGGACAGGGGATGGCTACACCTTC

v_gene: TRBV19
j_gene: TRBJ1-5
abundance: .
d_gene: TRBD1
CDR3aa: CASGGTGDYNQPQHF
CDR3nt: TGTGCCAGTGGCGGGACAGGGGATTACAATCAGCCCCAGCATTTT

v_gene: TRBV6-6
j_gene: TRBJ2-1
abundance: .
d_gene: .
CDR3aa: CASSLVNNEQFF
CDR3nt: TGTGCCAGCAGCCTAGTGAACAATGAGCAGTTCTTC

v_gene: TRBV9
j_gene: TRBJ2-3
abundance: once
d_gene: TRBD2
CDR3aa: CASSVSGGYYTDTQYF
CDR3nt: TGTGCCAGCAGCGTCAGCGGGGGGTATTACACAGATACGCAGTATTTT

v_gene: TRBV5-6
j_gene: TRBJ1-4
abundance: .
d_gene: TRBD1
CDR3aa: CASSHDRGLDEKLFF
CDR3nt: TGTGCCAGCAGTCACGACAGGGGGTTGGATGAAAAACTGTTTTTT

v_gene: TRBV5-1
j_gene: TRBJ2-1
abundance: .
d_gene: .
CDR3aa: CASSSATYNEQFF
CDR3nt: TGCGCCAGCAGCTCGGCCACCTACAATGAGCAGTTCTTC

v_gene: TRBV28
j_gene: TRBJ1-1
abundance: .
d_gene: TRBD1
CDR3aa: CASSSVGQGNTEAFF
CDR3nt: TGTGCCAGCAGTTCGGTTGGACAGGGTAACACTGAAGCTTTCTTT

v_gene: TRBV5-1
j_gene: TRBJ1-4
abundance: .
d_gene: TRBD1
CDR3aa: CASSGDRGLLEKLFF
CDR3nt: TGCGCCAGCAGCGGAGACAGGGGGCTCCTTGAAAAACTGTTTTTT

v_gene: TRBV4-2
j_gene: TRBJ1-6
abundance: .
d_gene: TRBD1
CDR3aa: CASSQEVDRVNSPLHF
CDR3nt: TGTGCCAGCAGCCAAGAAGTGGACAGGGTTAATTCACCCCTCCACTTT

v_gene: TRBV11-2
j_gene: TRBJ2-1
abundance: .
d_gene: TRBD2
CDR3aa: CASSLVVAGGPMNEQFF
CDR3nt: TGTGCCAGCAGCTTAGTGGTAGCGGGAGGGCCGATGAATGAGCAGTTCTTC

v_gene: TRBV7-9
j_gene: TRBJ2-1
abundance: .
d_gene: TRBD1
CDR3aa: CASSLPGTGFISSYNEQFF
CDR3nt: TGTGCCAGCAGCTTACCCGGGACAGGTTTCATTAGCTCCTACAATGAGCAGTTCTTC

v_gene: TRBV6-6
j_gene: TRBJ2-2
abundance: .
d_gene: TRBD1
CDR3aa: CASRRTGNTGELFF
CDR3nt: TGTGCCAGCAGGAGGACAGGGAACACCGGGGAGCTGTTTTTT

v_gene: TRBV4-1
j_gene: TRBJ2-5
abundance: .
d_gene: .
CDR3aa: CASSLAWGPQETQYF
CDR3nt: TGCGCCAGCAGCCTCGCGTGGGGGCCCCAAGAGACCCAGTACTTC

v_gene: TRBV18
j_gene: TRBJ1-2
abundance: .
d_gene: .
CDR3aa: CASSPTDNSNYGYTF
CDR3nt: TGTGCCAGCTCACCTACCGACAATAGTAACTATGGCTACACCTTC

v_gene: TRBV5-5
j_gene: TRBJ2-1
abundance: .
d_gene: .
CDR3aa: CASSLSRGSYNEQFF
CDR3nt: TGTGCCAGCAGCTTGAGCAGGGGCTCCTACAATGAGCAGTTCTTC

v_gene: TRBV27
j_gene: TRBJ1-5
abundance: few
d_gene: .
CDR3aa: CASSPNYVRAIFQPQHF
CDR3nt: TGTGCCAGCAGTCCAAATTACGTTAGGGCTATATTTCAGCCCCAGCATTTT

v_gene: TRBV4-1
j_gene: TRBJ2-1
abundance: .
d_gene: .
CDR3aa: CASSHDPGLPYNEQFF
CDR3nt: TGCGCCAGCAGCCATGACCCGGGACTCCCCTACAATGAGCAGTTCTTC

v_gene: TRBV6-1
j_gene: TRBJ2-7
abundance: once
d_gene: TRBD1
CDR3aa: CASSSDREVEQYF
CDR3nt: TGTGCCAGCAGCTCGGACAGGGAGGTCGAGCAGTACTTC

v_gene: TRBV6-6
j_gene: TRBJ2-1
abundance: once
d_gene: .
CDR3aa: CASSYSNPYIGNEQFF
CDR3nt: TGTGCCAGCAGTTACTCGAACCCCTACATAGGCAATGAGCAGTTCTTC

v_gene: TRBV7-2
j_gene: TRBJ1-1
abundance: .
d_gene: TRBD1
CDR3aa: CASSLALGGDSEAFF
CDR3nt: TGTGCCAGCAGCTTAGCGCTGGGCGGGGACAGTGAAGCTTTCTTT

v_gene: TRBV5-6
j_gene: TRBJ1-1
abundance: .
d_gene: .
CDR3aa: CASSITGTANTEAFF
CDR3nt: TGTGCCAGCAGCATAACCGGGACGGCGAACACTGAAGCTTTCTTT

v_gene: TRBV5-1
j_gene: TRBJ1-4
abundance: .
d_gene: .
CDR3aa: CASSLGGQANEKLFF
CDR3nt: TGCGCCAGCAGCTTGGGTGGACAAGCTAATGAAAAACTGTTTTTT

v_gene: TRBV7-9
j_gene: TRBJ1-1
abundance: .
d_gene: .
CDR3aa: CASNPNLNTEAFF
CDR3nt: TGTGCCAGCAACCCCAACCTGAACACTGAAGCTTTCTTT

v_gene: TRBV7-8
j_gene: TRBJ2-1
abundance: .
d_gene: .
CDR3aa: CASSLARSETPSNEQFF
CDR3nt: TGTGCCAGCAGCTTGGCCCGTAGCGAAACCCCGAGCAATGAGCAGTTCTTC

v_gene: TRBV6-6
j_gene: TRBJ1-1
abundance: .
d_gene: .
CDR3aa: CASRHRLMNTEAFF
CDR3nt: TGTGCCAGCAGGCACAGGCTTATGAACACTGAAGCTTTCTTT

v_gene: TRBV2
j_gene: TRBJ2-7
abundance: .
d_gene: .
CDR3aa: CASSGWLGYEQYF
CDR3nt: TGTGCCAGCAGTGGCTGGTTAGGGTACGAGCAGTACTTC

v_gene: TRBV6-1
j_gene: TRBJ1-5
abundance: .
d_gene: .
CDR3aa: CASSDEQPQHF
CDR3nt: TGTGCCAGCAGTGATGAACAGCCCCAGCATTTT

v_gene: TRBV5-4
j_gene: TRBJ2-1
abundance: .
d_gene: TRBD2
CDR3aa: CASSTGLGGGEQFF
CDR3nt: TGTGCCAGCAGCACGGGACTAGGGGGAGGTGAGCAGTTCTTC

v_gene: TRBV6-6
j_gene: TRBJ2-1
abundance: few
d_gene: .
CDR3aa: CASSYERGSYNEQFF
CDR3nt: TGTGCCAGCAGTTACGAGAGAGGATCCTACAATGAGCAGTTCTTC

v_gene: TRBV9
j_gene: TRBJ2-5
abundance: .
d_gene: TRBD2
CDR3aa: CASSAGGLAWETQYF
CDR3nt: TGTGCCAGCAGCGCTGGGGGACTAGCATGGGAGACCCAGTACTTC

v_gene: TRBV2
j_gene: TRBJ2-1
abundance: .
d_gene: .
CDR3aa: CASSLRSYNEQFF
CDR3nt: TGTGCCAGCAGTTTGCGTTCCTACAATGAGCAGTTCTTC

v_gene: TRBV5-4
j_gene: TRBJ1-1
abundance: once
d_gene: .
CDR3aa: CASSRGLGMLNTEAFF
CDR3nt: TGTGCCAGCAGCCGGGGCTTGGGTATGTTGAACACTGAAGCTTTCTTT

v_gene: TRBV5-1
j_gene: TRBJ2-5
abundance: once
d_gene: TRBD1
CDR3aa: CASSLNRLGQQETQYF
CDR3nt: TGCGCCAGCAGCTTGAACCGATTGGGACAGCAAGAGACCCAGTACTTC

v_gene: TRBV29-1
j_gene: TRBJ2-7
abundance: .
d_gene: TRBD1
CDR3aa: CSVGTGNFYEQYF
CDR3nt: TGCAGCGTTGGGACAGGGAATTTCTACGAGCAGTACTTC

v_gene: TRBV5-1
j_gene: TRBJ1-6
abundance: .
d_gene: .
CDR3aa: CASRATDPSSYNSPLHF
CDR3nt: TGCGCCAGCCGCGCCACGGATCCCAGCTCCTATAATTCACCCCTCCACTTT

v_gene: TRBV10-3
j_gene: TRBJ2-3
abundance: .
d_gene: .
CDR3aa: CAISEGLLVPDTQYF
CDR3nt: TGTGCCATCAGTGAGGGGTTACTAGTCCCAGATACGCAGTATTTT

v_gene: TRBV4-1
j_gene: TRBJ1-2
abundance: .
d_gene: .
CDR3aa: CASSHRTAANYGYTF
CDR3nt: TGCGCCAGCAGCCACCGGACAGCTGCTAACTATGGCTACACCTTC

v_gene: TRBV5-4
j_gene: TRBJ2-1
abundance: .
d_gene: TRBD1
CDR3aa: CASSFRQGAINEQFF
CDR3nt: TGTGCCAGCAGCTTTCGACAGGGGGCCATCAATGAGCAGTTCTTC

v_gene: TRBV9
j_gene: TRBJ1-6
abundance: .
d_gene: .
CDR3aa: CASSERGRYNSPLHF
CDR3nt: TGTGCCAGCAGCGAACGGGGGAGGTATAATTCACCCCTCCACTTT

v_gene: TRBV11-2
j_gene: TRBJ2-7
abundance: .
d_gene: .
CDR3aa: CASSFEWPYEQYF
CDR3nt: TGTGCCAGCAGCTTCGAATGGCCCTACGAGCAGTACTTC

v_gene: TRBV19
j_gene: TRBJ2-2
abundance: .
d_gene: .
CDR3aa: CASSTLDEGELFF
CDR3nt: TGTGCCAGTAGTACCTTAGACGAGGGGGAGCTGTTTTTT

v_gene: TRBV6-5
j_gene: TRBJ1-2
abundance: .
d_gene: .
CDR3aa: CASSYGGDYGYTF
CDR3nt: TGTGCCAGCAGTTATGGGGGAGACTATGGCTACACCTTC

v_gene: TRBV11-3
j_gene: TRBJ2-1
abundance: .
d_gene: .
CDR3aa: CASSQGGGSGYYNEQFF
CDR3nt: TGTGCCAGCAGCCAAGGGGGCGGGAGCGGTTATTACAATGAGCAGTTCTTC

v_gene: TRBV4-1
j_gene: TRBJ1-5
abundance: .
d_gene: TRBD1
CDR3aa: CASSQDRVSQPQHF
CDR3nt: TGCGCCAGCAGCCAGGACAGGGTGAGTCAGCCCCAGCATTTT

v_gene: TRBV2
j_gene: TRBJ1-2
abundance: once
d_gene: .
CDR3aa: CASSDSGYGYTF
CDR3nt: TGTGCCAGCAGTGACTCAGGTTATGGCTACACCTTC

v_gene: TRBV15
j_gene: TRBJ2-5
abundance: few
d_gene: TRBD1
CDR3aa: CAITPGQGQETQYF
CDR3nt: TGTGCCATCACCCCGGGACAGGGACAAGAGACCCAGTACTTC

v_gene: TRBV30
j_gene: TRBJ1-6
abundance: .
d_gene: .
CDR3aa: CAWSVPGNSPLHF
CDR3nt: TGTGCCTGGAGTGTACCTGGTAATTCACCCCTCCACTTT

v_gene: TRBV5-1
j_gene: TRBJ2-7
abundance: .
d_gene: TRBD1
CDR3aa: CASAPNTGVFYEQYF
CDR3nt: TGCGCCAGCGCCCCGAACACAGGGGTTTTCTACGAGCAGTACTTC

v_gene: TRBV28
j_gene: TRBJ1-1
abundance: .
d_gene: TRBD1
CDR3aa: CASSSHSTGFTEAFF
CDR3nt: TGTGCCAGCAGTTCACACTCGACAGGGTTCACTGAAGCTTTCTTT

v_gene: TRBV6-6
j_gene: TRBJ1-6
abundance: .
d_gene: .
CDR3aa: CASSYPRSTLHF
CDR3nt: TGTGCCAGCAGTTACCCCAGAAGCACCCTCCACTTT

v_gene: TRBV2
j_gene: TRBJ1-2
abundance: .
d_gene: .
CDR3aa: CASSEAGMSGYGYTF
CDR3nt: TGTGCCAGCAGTGAAGCAGGGATGTCTGGCTATGGCTACACCTTC

v_gene: TRBV7-9
j_gene: TRBJ2-1
abundance: .
d_gene: TRBD1
CDR3aa: CASTQETATGGNEQFF
CDR3nt: TGTGCCAGCACTCAAGAGACAGCTACAGGGGGTAATGAGCAGTTCTTC

v_gene: TRBV5-1
j_gene: TRBJ1-5
abundance: .
d_gene: .
CDR3aa: CASSPDGHSNQPQHF
CDR3nt: TGCGCCAGCAGCCCAGACGGTCATAGCAATCAGCCCCAGCATTTT

v_gene: TRBV9
j_gene: TRBJ2-1
abundance: once
d_gene: TRBD1
CDR3aa: CASSVEGQGSYNEQFF
CDR3nt: TGTGCCAGCAGCGTAGAGGGACAGGGCTCCTACAATGAGCAGTTCTTC

v_gene: TRBV25-1
j_gene: TRBJ1-2
abundance: .
d_gene: TRBD1
CDR3aa: CASSDGRQGGYGYTF
CDR3nt: TGTGCCAGCAGTGATGGGAGACAGGGGGGCTATGGCTACACCTTC

v_gene: TRBV28
j_gene: TRBJ1-1
abundance: .
d_gene: .
CDR3aa: CASSLSGRLDTEAFF
CDR3nt: TGTGCCAGCAGTTTAAGTGGCAGACTTGACACTGAAGCTTTCTTT